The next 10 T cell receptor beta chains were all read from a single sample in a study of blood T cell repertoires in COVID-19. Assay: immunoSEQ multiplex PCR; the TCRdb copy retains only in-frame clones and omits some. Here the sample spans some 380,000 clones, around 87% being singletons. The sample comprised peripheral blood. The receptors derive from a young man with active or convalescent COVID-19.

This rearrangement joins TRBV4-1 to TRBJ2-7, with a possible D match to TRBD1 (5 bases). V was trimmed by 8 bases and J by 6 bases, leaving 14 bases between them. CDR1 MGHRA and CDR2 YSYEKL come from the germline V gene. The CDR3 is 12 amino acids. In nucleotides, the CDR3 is TGCGCCAGCTCGAGCCTGACAGCCGAGCAGTACTTC. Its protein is CASSSLTAEQYF.

DNA for the CDR3: TGCGCCAGCGGGGCTCCCTTACAGCACACCGGGGAGCTGTTTTTT. The encoded protein is CASGAPLQHTGELFF. The rearrangement links TRBV5-1 to TRBJ2-2; D is possibly TRBD1 (5 bases). The CDR3 totals 15 residues. V shed 7 bases and J shed 3 bases, with 16 bases lying between them. CDR1 and CDR2 from the germline V gene are SGHRS and YFSETQ.

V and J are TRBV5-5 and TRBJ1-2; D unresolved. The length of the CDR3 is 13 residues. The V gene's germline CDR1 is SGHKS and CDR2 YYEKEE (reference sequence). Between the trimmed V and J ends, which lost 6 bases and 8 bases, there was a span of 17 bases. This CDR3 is CASTPASLEGYTF. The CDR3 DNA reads TGTGCCAGCACCCCCGCAAGCCTAGAGGGCTACACCTTC.

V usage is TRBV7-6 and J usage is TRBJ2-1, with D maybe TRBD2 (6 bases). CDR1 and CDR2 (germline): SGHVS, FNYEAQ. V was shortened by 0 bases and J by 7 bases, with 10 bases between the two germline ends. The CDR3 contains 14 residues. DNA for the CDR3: TGTGCCAGCAGCTTAGCTAGCGGTTCAAATGAGCAGTTCTTC. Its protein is CASSLASGSNEQFF.

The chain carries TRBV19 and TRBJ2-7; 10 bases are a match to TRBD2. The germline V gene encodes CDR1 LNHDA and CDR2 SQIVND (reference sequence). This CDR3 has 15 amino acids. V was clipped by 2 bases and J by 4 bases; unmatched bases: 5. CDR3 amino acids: CASSILAGESYEQYF. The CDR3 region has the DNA TGTGCCAGTAGTATACTAGCGGGAGAGAGTTACGAGCAGTACTTC.

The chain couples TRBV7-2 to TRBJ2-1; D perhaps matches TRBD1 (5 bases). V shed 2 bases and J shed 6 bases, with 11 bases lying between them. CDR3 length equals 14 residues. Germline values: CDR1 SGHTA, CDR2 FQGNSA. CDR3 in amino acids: CASSLNAGINEQFF. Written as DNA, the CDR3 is TGTGCCAGCAGCTTAAATGCAGGGATCAATGAGCAGTTCTTC.

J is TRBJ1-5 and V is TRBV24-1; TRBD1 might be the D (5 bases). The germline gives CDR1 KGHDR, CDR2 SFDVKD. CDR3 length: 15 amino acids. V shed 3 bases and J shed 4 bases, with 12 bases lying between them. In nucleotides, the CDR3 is TGTGCCACCAGTGATGGCAGGGCTGGAAATCAGCCCCAGCATTTT. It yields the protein CATSDGRAGNQPQHF.

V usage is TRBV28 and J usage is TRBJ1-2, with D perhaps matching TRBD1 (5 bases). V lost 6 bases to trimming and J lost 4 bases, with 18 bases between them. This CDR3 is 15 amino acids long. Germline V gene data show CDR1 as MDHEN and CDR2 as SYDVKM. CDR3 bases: TGTGCCAGCAGGACGTGGGGGGGAGGTGGCTATGGCTACACCTTC. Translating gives CASRTWGGGGYGYTF.

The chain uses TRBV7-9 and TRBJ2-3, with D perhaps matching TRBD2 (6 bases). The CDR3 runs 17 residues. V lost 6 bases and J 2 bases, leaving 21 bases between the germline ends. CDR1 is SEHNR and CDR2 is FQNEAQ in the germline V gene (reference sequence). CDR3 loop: CASSLPRDSKTTDTQYF. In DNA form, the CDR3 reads TGTGCCAGCAGTTTGCCCCGGGACTCAAAAACCACAGATACGCAGTATTTT.

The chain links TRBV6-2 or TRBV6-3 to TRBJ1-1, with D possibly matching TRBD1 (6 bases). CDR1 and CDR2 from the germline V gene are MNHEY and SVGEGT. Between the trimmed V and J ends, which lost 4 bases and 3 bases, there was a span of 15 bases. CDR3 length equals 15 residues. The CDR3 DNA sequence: TGTGCCAGCAGTTCCCGGGGGGCAGGGGACACTGAAGCTTTCTTT. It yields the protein CASSSRGAGDTEAFF.